This passage covers 16 T cell receptor beta chains from one sample sequenced in a study of CD4 T cells in relation to SARS-CoV-2 and coronaviruses. Before the COVID-19 pandemic, during about 2010-2019, CD4+ T cells were taken from unexposed donors. After about ten days of culture, CD4+ T cells were isolated. Antigens of these TCRs are unknown. The repertoire was sequenced with immunoSEQ multiplex PCR; TCRdb's copy has only in-frame clones and lacks some. This sample has roughly 31,000 clones, with 72% found just once. Sequencing was done on a sample of CD4+ T cells from PBMCs, cultured in vitro. These receptors were taken from a human donor in good health.

DNA of the CDR3: TGTGCCAGCAGCCCCAGCGGGCCGGGGGCCGTTGTAAAACTGTTTTTT. This sequence encodes CASSPSGPGAVVKLFF. V is TRBV7-2 and J is TRBJ1-4, with D maybe TRBD1 (6 bases). Trimming took 5 bases from V and 10 from J, leaving 23 bases between them. The CDR3 is made up of 16 amino acids. Germline CDR1 is SGHTA and CDR2 is FQGNSA.

This clone is medium-sized (0.01 to 0.1%) within its sample. The genes are TRBV19 and TRBJ2-3; D is possibly TRBD1 (5 bases). This CDR3 contains 15 residues. In germline, CDR1 is LNHDA, CDR2 SQIVND (reference sequence). With 4 bases removed from V and 0 bases from J, the gap between germline ends came to 11 bases. CDR3 sequence (DNA): TGTGCCAGTAGTACTACAGGTACTAGCACAGATACGCAGTATTTT. Its protein is CASSTTGTSTDTQYF.

V gene TRBV5-1 combines with J gene TRBJ1-3, with D tentatively TRBD1 (6 bases). The CDR3 is 17 amino acids. Germline values: CDR1 SGHRS, CDR2 YFSETQ. Deletions cut 2 bases from V and 6 bases from J, with 21 bases between. The CDR3 DNA follows: TGCGCCAGCAGCTTAAACCCAGGGGCAGGCACCCTAAACACCATATATTTT. This codes for CASSLNPGAGTLNTIYF.

The chain has TRBV18 and TRBJ2-3; 14 nucleotides line up with TRBD2. Germline CDR1 reads KGHSH; CDR2 reads LQKENI. The CDR3 has 16 amino acids. Unmatched junction bases numbered 5, after V lost 3 bases and J lost 6 bases. The CDR3 spells CASSPGTSGSRDTQYF. The CDR3 nucleotides read TGTGCCAGCTCACCCGGGACTAGCGGGAGTCGTGATACGCAGTATTTT.

The chain employs TRBV4-1 and TRBJ1-4; unclear D gene. Germline V gene lookup returns CDR1 MGHRA and CDR2 YSYEKL. Trimming took off 6 bases at V and 13 bases at J, with 12 bases between the two ends. The CDR3 totals 11 residues. The CDR3 DNA follows: TGCGCCAGCAGAGAATACGAAGCACTGTTTTTT. Translation: CASREYEALFF.

The V call is TRBV7-2, the J call TRBJ2-7, with D possibly matching TRBD1 (5 bases). CDR1 and CDR2 (germline): SGHTA, FQGNSA. The CDR3 loop spans 14 amino acids. V gave up 6 bases and J gave up 0 bases, with 12 bases separating them. The CDR3 region has the DNA TGTGCCAGCAGTGTGGGGCTTGGCTCCTACGAGCAGTACTTC. Its translation: CASSVGLGSYEQYF.

As DNA, the CDR3 is TGCGCCAGCAGCCAAGATCGAGGACGTAGGAATTCACCCCTCCACTTT. Protein: CASSQDRGRRNSPLHF. This chain uses TRBV4-3 with TRBJ1-6; D is undetermined. Trimming removed 0 bases at V and 7 bases at J, with 13 bases between. CDR3 size: 16 residues. Germline V gene sequence: CDR1 LGHNA, CDR2 YSLEER.

The gene calls are TRBV5-1 and TRBJ2-3; TRBD2 matches 10 bases. The V gene's germline CDR1 is SGHRS and CDR2 YFSETQ. The CDR3 covers 16 residues. V lost 4 bases and J lost 0; bases outside the gene matches: 5. The CDR3 loop reads CASSPGLAFSTDTQYF. In nucleotides, the CDR3 is TGCGCCAGCAGCCCGGGACTAGCGTTTAGCACAGATACGCAGTATTTT.

This chain connects TRBV5-6 to TRBJ2-1, with a weak D call TRBD2 (6 bases). The V end lost 4 bases, the J end lost 2 bases, and 16 bases lay between the germline ends. The CDR3 covers 16 residues. Germline V CDR1 and CDR2: SGHDT, YYEEEE. Here the CDR3 DNA reads TGTGCCAGCAGCAGAATAGCGGAAGAGCCCTACAATGAGCAGTTCTTC. This encodes CASSRIAEEPYNEQFF.

The chain is built from TRBV5-1 and TRBJ1-4; D uncertain. V gave up 0 bases and J gave up 3 bases, with 9 bases separating them. Germline V CDR1 and CDR2: SGHRS, YFSETQ. This CDR3 is 15 amino acids long. The chain's CDR3 is CASSLATLPNEKLFF. The CDR3 nucleotides are TGCGCCAGCAGCTTGGCGACCCTCCCTAATGAAAAACTGTTTTTT.

The J gene is TRBJ1-2, the V gene TRBV25-1; D uncertain. There are 13 residues in the CDR3. Germline V gene sequence: CDR1 MGHDK, CDR2 SYGVNS. V was pared by 3 bases and J by 8 bases, with 13 bases between. CDR3 sequence reads: CASSDPVIEGYTF. CDR3 nucleotides: TGTGCCAGCAGTGACCCAGTCATCGAGGGCTACACCTTC.

This rearrangement joins TRBV5-1 to TRBJ2-1; D gene unclear. The CDR3 contains 13 residues. Germline V lookup: CDR1 SGHRS, CDR2 YFSETQ. Trimming left V 0 bases short and J 4 bases short, with 5 bases between. The CDR3 DNA reads as TGCGCCAGCAGCTTGGGTCAGTACAATGAGCAGTTCTTC. Its translation: CASSLGQYNEQFF.

This chain connects TRBV2 to TRBJ2-3; a weak D match, TRBD2 (6 bases). Trimming took 6 bases from V and 3 from J, leaving 16 bases between them. Germline V gene sequence: CDR1 SNHLY, CDR2 FYNNEI. CDR3 length: 15 residues. CDR3 sequence (DNA): TGTGCCAGCAGGGGTTTATTCGCGGGAACAGATACGCAGTATTTT. Residues: CASRGLFAGTDTQYF.

The chain carries TRBV19 and TRBJ2-7; D perhaps matches TRBD2 (6 bases). The CDR3 runs 11 residues. V was cut by 9 bases and J by 7 bases, with 13 bases left in between. Germline values: CDR1 LNHDA, CDR2 SQIVND (reference sequence). DNA of the CDR3: TGTGCCAGCGGGGAGGCCGAGGAGCAGTACTTC. It encodes CASGEAEEQYF.

This chain connects TRBV29-1 to TRBJ1-1; D remains ambiguous. The germline V gene encodes CDR1 SQVTM and CDR2 ANQGSEA. V was shortened by 3 bases and J by 10 bases, with 18 bases between the two germline ends. The CDR3 sequence is 13 residues long. This CDR3 reads CSVDLGVGKGAFF. The DNA of the CDR3 is TGCAGCGTTGATCTCGGGGTCGGGAAGGGAGCTTTCTTT.

The chain combines TRBV7-9 with TRBJ2-7; 10 bases agree with TRBD2. Losses at the gene ends were 3 bases for V and 2 bases for J; bases not matched to a gene: 4. The CDR3 totals 15 residues. CDR1 and CDR2 (germline): SEHNR, FQNEAQ (reference sequence). CDR3 sequence (DNA): TGTGCCAGCAGCTTCGGCACTAGCGGGACCTACGAGCAGTACTTC. This sequence encodes CASSFGTSGTYEQYF.